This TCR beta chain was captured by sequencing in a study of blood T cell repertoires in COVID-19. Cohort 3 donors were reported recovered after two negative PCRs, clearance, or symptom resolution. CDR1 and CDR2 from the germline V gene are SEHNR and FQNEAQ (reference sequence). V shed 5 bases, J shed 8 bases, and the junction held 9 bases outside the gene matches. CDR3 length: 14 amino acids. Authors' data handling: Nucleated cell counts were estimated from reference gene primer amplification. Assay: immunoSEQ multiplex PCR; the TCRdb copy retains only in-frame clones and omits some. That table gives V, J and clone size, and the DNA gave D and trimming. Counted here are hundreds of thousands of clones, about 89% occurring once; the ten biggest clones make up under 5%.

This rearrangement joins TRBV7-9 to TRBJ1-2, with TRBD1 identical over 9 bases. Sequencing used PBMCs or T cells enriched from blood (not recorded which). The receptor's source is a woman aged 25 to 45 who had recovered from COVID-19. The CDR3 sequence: CASSPMTGGSGYTF. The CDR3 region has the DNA TGTGCCAGCAGCCCAATGACAGGGGGAAGCGGCTACACCTTC.